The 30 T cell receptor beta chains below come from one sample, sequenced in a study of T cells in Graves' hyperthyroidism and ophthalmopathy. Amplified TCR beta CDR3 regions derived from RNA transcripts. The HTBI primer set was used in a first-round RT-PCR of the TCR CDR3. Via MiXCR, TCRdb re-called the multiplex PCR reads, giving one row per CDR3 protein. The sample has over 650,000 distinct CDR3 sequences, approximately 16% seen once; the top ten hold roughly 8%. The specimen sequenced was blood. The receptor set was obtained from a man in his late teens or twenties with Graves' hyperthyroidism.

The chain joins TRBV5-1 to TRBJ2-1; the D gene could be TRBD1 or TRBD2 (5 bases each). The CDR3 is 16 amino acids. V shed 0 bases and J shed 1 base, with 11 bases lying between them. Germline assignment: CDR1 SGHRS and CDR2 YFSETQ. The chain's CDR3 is CASSLAGQGSYNEQFF. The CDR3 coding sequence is TGCGCCAGCAGCTTGGCGGGGCAGGGATCCTACAATGAGCAGTTCTTC.

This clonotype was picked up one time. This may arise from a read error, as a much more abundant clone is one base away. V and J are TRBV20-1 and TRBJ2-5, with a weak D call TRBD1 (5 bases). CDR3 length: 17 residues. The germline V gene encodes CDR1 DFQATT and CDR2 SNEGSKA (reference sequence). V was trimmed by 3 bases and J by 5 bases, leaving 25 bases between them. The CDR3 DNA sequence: TGCAGTGCTAGGAAATCTAGGGGCCGTTTAAGGATGGAGACCCAGTACTTC. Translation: CSARKSRGRLRMETQYF.

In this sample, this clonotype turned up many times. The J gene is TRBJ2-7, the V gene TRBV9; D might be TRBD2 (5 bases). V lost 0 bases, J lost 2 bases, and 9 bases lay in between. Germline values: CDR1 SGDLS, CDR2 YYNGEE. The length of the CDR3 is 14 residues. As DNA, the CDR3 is TGTGCCAGCAGCGTAGCCCACGGGACCTACGAGCAGTACTTC. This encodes CASSVAHGTYEQYF.

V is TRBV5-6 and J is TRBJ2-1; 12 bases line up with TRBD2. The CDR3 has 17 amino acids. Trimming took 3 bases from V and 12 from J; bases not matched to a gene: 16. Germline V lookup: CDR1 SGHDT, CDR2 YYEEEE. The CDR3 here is CASSSLPSGRASRAQFF. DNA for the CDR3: TGTGCCAGCAGCTCGTTGCCTAGCGGGAGGGCCAGTAGGGCGCAGTTCTTC.

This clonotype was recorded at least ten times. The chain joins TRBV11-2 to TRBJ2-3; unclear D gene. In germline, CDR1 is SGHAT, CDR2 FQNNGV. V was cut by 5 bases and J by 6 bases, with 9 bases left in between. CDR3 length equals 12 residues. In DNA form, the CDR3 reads TGTGCCAGCAGCGATCATATGGATACGCAGTATTTT. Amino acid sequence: CASSDHMDTQYF.

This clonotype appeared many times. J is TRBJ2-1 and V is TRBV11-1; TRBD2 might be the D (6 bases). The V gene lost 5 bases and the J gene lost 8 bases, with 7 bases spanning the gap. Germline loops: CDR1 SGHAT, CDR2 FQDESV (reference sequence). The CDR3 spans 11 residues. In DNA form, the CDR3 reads TGTGCCAGCAGCCGGGACTATGAGCAGTTCTTC. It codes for CASSRDYEQFF.

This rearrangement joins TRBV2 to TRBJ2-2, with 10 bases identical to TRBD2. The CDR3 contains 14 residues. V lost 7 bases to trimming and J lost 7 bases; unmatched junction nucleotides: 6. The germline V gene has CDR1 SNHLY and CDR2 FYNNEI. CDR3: CASNLAGVSGELFF. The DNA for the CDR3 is TGTGCCAGCAACCTAGCGGGAGTTAGCGGGGAGCTGTTTTTT.

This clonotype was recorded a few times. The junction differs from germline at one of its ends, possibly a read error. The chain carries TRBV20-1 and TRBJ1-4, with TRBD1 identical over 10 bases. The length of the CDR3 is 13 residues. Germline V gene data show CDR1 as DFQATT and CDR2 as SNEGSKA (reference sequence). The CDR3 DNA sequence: TGCAGTGCCAGACAGGGGGCGAATGCAAAACTGTTTTTT. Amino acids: CSARQGANAKLFF.

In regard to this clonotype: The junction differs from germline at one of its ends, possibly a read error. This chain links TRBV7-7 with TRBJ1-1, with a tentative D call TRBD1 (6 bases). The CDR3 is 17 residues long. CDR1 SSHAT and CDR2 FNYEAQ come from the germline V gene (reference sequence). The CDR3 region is CASSLTGTQAGNTEAFF. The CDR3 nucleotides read TGTGCTAGCAGCTTAACCGGGACACAGGCTGGGAACACTGAAGCTTTCTTT.

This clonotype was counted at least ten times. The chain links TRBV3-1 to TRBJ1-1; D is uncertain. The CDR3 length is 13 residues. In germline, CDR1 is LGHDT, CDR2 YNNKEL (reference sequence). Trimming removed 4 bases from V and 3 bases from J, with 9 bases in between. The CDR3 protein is CASSLLDYTEAFF. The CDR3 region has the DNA TGTGCCAGCAGCCTTCTGGATTACACTGAAGCTTTCTTT.

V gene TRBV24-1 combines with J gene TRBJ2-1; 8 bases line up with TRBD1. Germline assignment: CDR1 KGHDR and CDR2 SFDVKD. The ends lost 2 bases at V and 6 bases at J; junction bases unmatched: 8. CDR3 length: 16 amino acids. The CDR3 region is CATSDSGTGLFNEQFF. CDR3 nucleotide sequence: TGTGCCACCAGTGATTCCGGGACAGGCCTGTTCAATGAGCAGTTCTTC.

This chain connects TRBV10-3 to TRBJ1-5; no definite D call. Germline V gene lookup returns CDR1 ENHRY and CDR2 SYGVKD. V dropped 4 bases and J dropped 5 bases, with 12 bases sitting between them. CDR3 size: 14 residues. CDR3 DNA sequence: TGTGCCATCAGTGTTAGTTTCGCCGATCAGCCCCAGCATTTT. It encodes CAISVSFADQPQHF.

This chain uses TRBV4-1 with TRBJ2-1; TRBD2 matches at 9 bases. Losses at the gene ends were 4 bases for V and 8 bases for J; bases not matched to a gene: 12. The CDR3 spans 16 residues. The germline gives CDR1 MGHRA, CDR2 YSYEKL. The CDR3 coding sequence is TGCGCCAGCAGCCGATCGACTAGCGGTGGGGCTGATGAGCAGTTCTTC. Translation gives CASSRSTSGGADEQFF.

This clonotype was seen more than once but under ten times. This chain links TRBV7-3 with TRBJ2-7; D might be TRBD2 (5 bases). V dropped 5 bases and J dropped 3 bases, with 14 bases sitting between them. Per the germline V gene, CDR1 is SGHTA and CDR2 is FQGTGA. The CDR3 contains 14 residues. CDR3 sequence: CASSPSRDDYEQYF. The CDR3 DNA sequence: TGTGCCAGCAGCCCGTCCCGGGATGACTACGAGCAGTACTTC.

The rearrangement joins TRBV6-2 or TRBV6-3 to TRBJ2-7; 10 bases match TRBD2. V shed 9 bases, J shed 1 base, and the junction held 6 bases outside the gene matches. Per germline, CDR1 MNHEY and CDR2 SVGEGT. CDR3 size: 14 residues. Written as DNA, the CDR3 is TGTGCCAGTCGGACGGGACTAGCGTCCTACGAGCAGTACTTC. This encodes CASRTGLASYEQYF.

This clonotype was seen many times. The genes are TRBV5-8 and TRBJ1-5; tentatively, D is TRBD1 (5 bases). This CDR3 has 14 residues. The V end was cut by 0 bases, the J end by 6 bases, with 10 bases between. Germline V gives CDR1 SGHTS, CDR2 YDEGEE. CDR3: CASSLGQGPQPQHF. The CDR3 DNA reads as TGTGCCAGCAGCTTGGGCCAGGGTCCTCAGCCCCAGCATTTT.

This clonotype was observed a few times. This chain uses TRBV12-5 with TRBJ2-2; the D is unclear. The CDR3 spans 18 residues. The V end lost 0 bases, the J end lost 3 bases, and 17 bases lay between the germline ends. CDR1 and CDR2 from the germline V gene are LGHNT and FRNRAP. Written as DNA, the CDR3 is TGTGCTAGTGGTTTGGTAAGATCCGGGCAGGACCACACCGGGGAGCTGTTTTTT. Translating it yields CASGLVRSGQDHTGELFF. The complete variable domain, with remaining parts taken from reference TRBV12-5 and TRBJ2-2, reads DARVTQTPRHKVTEMGQEVTMRCQPILGHNTVFWYRQTMMQGLELLAYFRNRAPLDDSGMPKDRFSAEMPDATLATLKIQPSEPRDSAVYFCASGLVRSGQDHTGELFFGEGSRLTVL.

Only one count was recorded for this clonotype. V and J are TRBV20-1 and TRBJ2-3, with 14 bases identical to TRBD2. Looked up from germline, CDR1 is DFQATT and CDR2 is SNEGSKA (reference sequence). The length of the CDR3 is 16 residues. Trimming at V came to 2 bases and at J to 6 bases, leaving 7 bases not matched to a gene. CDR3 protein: CSARTGLAGGSDTQYF. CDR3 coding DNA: TGCAGTGCTAGAACTGGACTAGCGGGAGGTTCCGATACGCAGTATTTT.

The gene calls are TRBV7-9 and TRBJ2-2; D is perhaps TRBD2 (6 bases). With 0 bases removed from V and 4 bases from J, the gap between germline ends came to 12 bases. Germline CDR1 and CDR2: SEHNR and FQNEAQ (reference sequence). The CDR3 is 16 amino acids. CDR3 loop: CASSLATGLLTGELFF. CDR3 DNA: TGTGCCAGCAGCTTAGCCACGGGACTCCTCACCGGGGAGCTGTTTTTT.

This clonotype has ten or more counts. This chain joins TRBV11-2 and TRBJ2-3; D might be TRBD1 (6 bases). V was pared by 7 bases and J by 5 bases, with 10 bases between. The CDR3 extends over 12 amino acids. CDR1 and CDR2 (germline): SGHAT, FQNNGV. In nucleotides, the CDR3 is TGTGCCAGCAACGTAGGGGGAGATACGCAGTATTTT. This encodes CASNVGGDTQYF.

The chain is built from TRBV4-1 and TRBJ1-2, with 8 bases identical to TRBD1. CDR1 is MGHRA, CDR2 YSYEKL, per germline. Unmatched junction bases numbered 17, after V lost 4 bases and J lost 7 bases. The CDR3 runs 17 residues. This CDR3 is CASSRLISDRGAFGYTF. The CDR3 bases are TGCGCCAGCAGCCGACTGATAAGCGACAGGGGCGCTTTTGGCTACACCTTC.

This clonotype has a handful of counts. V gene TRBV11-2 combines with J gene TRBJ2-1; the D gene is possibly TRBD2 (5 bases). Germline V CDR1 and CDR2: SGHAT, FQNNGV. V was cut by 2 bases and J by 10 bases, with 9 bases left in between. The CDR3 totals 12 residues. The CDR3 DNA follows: TGTGCCAGCAGCTTATCCCTAGCAGAGCAGTTCTTC. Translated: CASSLSLAEQFF.

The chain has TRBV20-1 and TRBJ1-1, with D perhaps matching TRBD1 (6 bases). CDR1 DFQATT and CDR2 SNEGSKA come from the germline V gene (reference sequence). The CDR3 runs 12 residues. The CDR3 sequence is CLGARGETEAFF. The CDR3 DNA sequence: TGCCTAGGGGCCAGGGGAGAAACTGAAGCTTTCTTT.

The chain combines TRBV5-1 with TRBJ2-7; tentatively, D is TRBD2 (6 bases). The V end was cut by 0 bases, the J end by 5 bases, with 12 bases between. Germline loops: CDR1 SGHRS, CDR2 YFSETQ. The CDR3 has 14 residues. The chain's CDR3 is CASSLAGLLDEQYF. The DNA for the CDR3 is TGCGCCAGCAGCTTGGCGGGACTGCTGGACGAGCAGTACTTC.

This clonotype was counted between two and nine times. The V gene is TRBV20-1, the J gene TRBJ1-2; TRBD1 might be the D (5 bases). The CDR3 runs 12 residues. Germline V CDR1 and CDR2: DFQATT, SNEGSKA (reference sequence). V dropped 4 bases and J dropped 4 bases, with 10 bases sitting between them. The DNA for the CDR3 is TGCAGTGCTATACGGGGGAGCTATGGCTACACCTTC. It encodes CSAIRGSYGYTF.

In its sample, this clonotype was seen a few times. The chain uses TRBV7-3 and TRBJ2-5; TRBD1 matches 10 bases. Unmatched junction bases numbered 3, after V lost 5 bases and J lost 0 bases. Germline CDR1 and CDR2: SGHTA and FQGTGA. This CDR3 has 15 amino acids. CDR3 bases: TGTGCCAGCAGCCAGGGGACAGGGGACCAAGAGACCCAGTACTTC. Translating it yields CASSQGTGDQETQYF. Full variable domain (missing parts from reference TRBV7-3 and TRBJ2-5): GAGVSQTPSNKVTEKGKYVELRCDPISGHTALYWYRQSLGQGPEFLIYFQGTGAADDSGLPNDRFFAVRPEGSVSTLKIQRTERGDSAVYLCASSQGTGDQETQYFGPGTRLLVL.

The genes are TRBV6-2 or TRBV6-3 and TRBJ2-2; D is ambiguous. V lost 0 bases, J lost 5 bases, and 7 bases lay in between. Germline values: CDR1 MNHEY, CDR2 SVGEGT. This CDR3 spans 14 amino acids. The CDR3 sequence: CASSYSRVTGELFF. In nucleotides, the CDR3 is TGTGCCAGCAGTTACTCCCGGGTTACCGGGGAGCTGTTTTTT.

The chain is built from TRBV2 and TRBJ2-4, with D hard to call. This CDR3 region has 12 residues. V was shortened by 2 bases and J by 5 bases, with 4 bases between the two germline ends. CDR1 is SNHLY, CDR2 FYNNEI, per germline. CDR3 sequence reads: CASSEFQNIQYF. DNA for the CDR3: TGTGCCAGCAGTGAATTTCAAAACATTCAGTACTTC.

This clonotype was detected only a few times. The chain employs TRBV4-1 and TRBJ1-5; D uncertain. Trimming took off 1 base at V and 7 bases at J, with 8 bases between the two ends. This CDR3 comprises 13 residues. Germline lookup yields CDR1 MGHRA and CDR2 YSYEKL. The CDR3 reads CASSQGERQPQHF. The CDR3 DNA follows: TGCGCCAGCAGCCAAGGAGAAAGGCAGCCCCAGCATTTT.

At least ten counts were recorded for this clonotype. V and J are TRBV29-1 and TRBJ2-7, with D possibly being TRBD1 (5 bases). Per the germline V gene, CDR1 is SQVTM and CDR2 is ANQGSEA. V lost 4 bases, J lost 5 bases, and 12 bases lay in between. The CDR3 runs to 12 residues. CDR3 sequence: CSVAGNLDEQYF. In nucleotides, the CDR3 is TGCAGCGTTGCAGGGAACTTGGACGAGCAGTACTTC.